The rows below give T cell receptor beta chains drawn from one sample of a study of T cell changes during pregnancy in multiple sclerosis. Sequencing was performed with immunoSEQ multiplex PCR; in TCRdb, only in-frame clones are kept and a portion is missing. In the table there are more than 90,000 clones, 91% of which are singletons. This material consisted of peripheral blood, taken in the second trimester of pregnancy. These receptors were collected from a female donor with multiple sclerosis, enrolled in a pregnancy study. The CDR3 runs from the conserved cysteine through the conserved F or W. D genes are given only for firm matches. Not every row has a clone size; where given, it reads once, few, many or a size class.

V	J	D	size	CDR3	DNA
TRBV2	TRBJ1-5	TRBD1	NA	CASGTGAYQPQHF	TGTGCCAGTGGGACAGGGGCCTATCAGCCCCAGCATTTT
TRBV28	TRBJ2-3	TRBD2	NA	CASSLGGTSGYTQYF	TGTGCCAGCAGTCTAGGAGGGACTAGCGGGTATACGCAGTATTTT
TRBV11-2	TRBJ1-1	NA	NA	CASSIFLVPGYTEAFF	TGTGCCAGCAGCATATTCCTCGTCCCGGGGTACACTGAAGCTTTCTTT
TRBV5-6	TRBJ1-2	NA	NA	CASSFDRGYTF	TGTGCCAGCAGCTTTGACAGAGGCTACACCTTC
TRBV5-1	TRBJ2-3	TRBD2	NA	CASSAGLATDTQYF	TGCGCCAGCAGCGCGGGACTAGCGACAGATACGCAGTATTTT
TRBV2	TRBJ1-1	TRBD1	few	CASRDRAVTEAFF	TGTGCCAGCAGGGACAGGGCGGTCACTGAAGCTTTCTTT
TRBV6-1	TRBJ2-2	TRBD2	NA	CASSEMAGGFGELFF	TGTGCCAGCAGTGAGATGGCGGGGGGCTTCGGGGAGCTGTTTTTT
TRBV5-1	TRBJ2-7	NA	NA	CASSLGLDSYEQYF	TGCGCCAGCAGCTTGGGACTAGATTCCTACGAGCAGTACTTC
TRBV6-6	TRBJ1-1	TRBD1	once	CASSYEGQGIGGEAFF	TGTGCCAGCAGTTACGAGGGACAGGGGATTGGGGGTGAAGCTTTCTTT
TRBV7-9	TRBJ1-4	NA	NA	CASSFVRAGEKLFF	TGTGCCAGCAGCTTTGTCAGGGCGGGAGAAAAACTGTTTTTT
TRBV18	TRBJ2-1	TRBD1	NA	CASSPLPGQGYNEQFF	TGTGCCAGCTCACCGCTACCGGGACAGGGGTACAATGAGCAGTTCTTC
TRBV12-5	TRBJ1-3	NA	once	CAGYSDRHSGNTIYF	TGTGCTGGGTACAGTGACAGGCACTCTGGAAACACCATATATTTT
TRBV21-1	TRBJ1-2	NA	NA	CASSKDSGPNGYTF	TGTGCCAGCAGCAAGGACAGCGGACCGAACGGCTACACCTTC
TRBV29-1	TRBJ2-2	NA	NA	CSVLGGANTGELFF	TGCAGCGTCCTAGGGGGGGCGAACACCGGGGAGCTGTTTTTT
TRBV28	TRBJ2-1	NA	NA	CASSLSGPSGRYNEQFF	TGTGCCAGCAGTTTGTCCGGGCCCTCAGGGAGGTACAATGAGCAGTTCTTC
TRBV28	TRBJ2-7	TRBD2	NA	CASSKTSGRVKSEQYF	TGTGCCAGCAGTAAGACTAGCGGGAGGGTTAAGAGCGAGCAGTACTTC
TRBV19	TRBJ2-7	TRBD2	NA	CASSTSGSAYEQYF	TGTGCCAGTAGCACTAGCGGGAGTGCGTACGAGCAGTACTTC
TRBV2	TRBJ2-7	NA	NA	CASDKTYEQYF	TGTGCCAGCGACAAAACCTACGAGCAGTACTTC
TRBV5-4	TRBJ2-1	TRBD1	NA	CASSYSGGREQFF	TGTGCCAGCAGTTACTCAGGGGGCCGTGAGCAGTTCTTC
TRBV6-5	TRBJ1-4	TRBD1	NA	CASSYMGTGDEEKLFF	TGTGCCAGCAGTTACATGGGGACAGGGGACGAAGAAAAACTGTTTTTT
TRBV4-3	TRBJ1-2	NA	NA	CASSQDPGAPYGYTF	TGCGCCAGCAGCCAAGATCCGGGAGCTCCTTATGGCTACACCTTC
TRBV7-2	TRBJ1-5	NA	NA	CASSLGQVSNQPQHF	TGTGCCAGCAGCTTAGGACAAGTAAGCAATCAGCCCCAGCATTTT
TRBV6-1	TRBJ2-7	NA	NA	CASSESSYEQYF	TGTGCCAGCAGTGAGTCCAGCTACGAGCAGTACTTC
TRBV14	TRBJ2-5	NA	NA	CASSQTGTQYF	TGTGCCAGCAGCCAGACGGGGACCCAGTACTTC
TRBV18	TRBJ1-3	NA	NA	CASSPPRAIGNTIYF	TGTGCCAGCTCACCACCGCGGGCAATAGGAAACACCATATATTTT
TRBV7-6	TRBJ2-1	TRBD1	NA	CASSLGGRGTGRSEQFF	TGTGCCAGCAGCCTAGGAGGAAGGGGGACAGGGCGGAGCGAGCAGTTCTTC
TRBV30	TRBJ1-2	TRBD1	many	CAWSLDRGSYTF	TGTGCCTGGAGTCTCGACAGGGGAAGCTACACCTTC
TRBV2	TRBJ2-5	TRBD2	NA	CASAASGSIETQYF	TGTGCCAGCGCGGCTAGCGGGAGTATAGAGACCCAGTACTTC
TRBV5-1	TRBJ2-3	NA	NA	CASSLVPRLGLRSTDTQYF	TGCGCCAGCAGCTTGGTCCCCCGGCTGGGACTCAGATCCACAGATACGCAGTATTTT
TRBV7-8	TRBJ1-1	NA	NA	CASSLNRVNTEAFF	TGTGCCAGCAGCTTAAATCGTGTGAACACTGAAGCTTTCTTT
TRBV19	TRBJ2-3	NA	NA	CASRGNTDTQYF	TGTGCCAGTCGGGGGAATACAGATACGCAGTATTTT
TRBV28	TRBJ1-2	NA	few	CASSLSLGGYTF	TGTGCCAGCAGTTTATCCCTAGGTGGCTACACCTTC
TRBV5-6	TRBJ2-1	TRBD1	NA	CASSLRTGALSYNEQFF	TGTGCCAGCAGCCTAAGAACAGGGGCCCTCTCCTACAATGAGCAGTTCTTC
TRBV25-1	TRBJ2-3	NA	NA	CASSVRASTDTQYF	TGTGCCAGCAGTGTGCGGGCTAGCACAGATACGCAGTATTTT
TRBV15	TRBJ2-5	TRBD2	NA	CATSRERLAGGWETQYF	TGTGCCACCAGCAGAGAACGACTAGCGGGAGGGTGGGAGACCCAGTACTTC
TRBV28	TRBJ2-1	NA	NA	CASSQLNEQFF	TGTGCCAGCAGTCAACTCAATGAGCAGTTCTTC
TRBV5-1	TRBJ2-5	TRBD2	NA	CASSDPGLANQETQYF	TGCGCCAGCAGCGACCCGGGACTAGCGAATCAAGAGACCCAGTACTTC
TRBV7-6	TRBJ2-1	TRBD2	NA	CASSLYSETSGNEQFF	TGTGCCAGCAGCCTTTATAGTGAGACTAGCGGTAATGAGCAGTTCTTC
TRBV5-6	TRBJ2-7	TRBD1	few	CASSFGDRVYEQYF	TGTGCCAGCAGCTTTGGGGACAGGGTATACGAGCAGTACTTC
TRBV11-1	TRBJ2-7	TRBD1	NA	CASSNTGGAGEQYF	TGTGCCAGCAGCAATACAGGGGGCGCGGGGGAGCAGTACTTC
TRBV12-5	TRBJ2-1	NA	NA	CASGLSRTNYNEQFF	TGTGCTAGTGGTTTGTCGCGCACTAACTACAATGAGCAGTTCTTC
TRBV19	TRBJ1-5	TRBD1	once	CASSIGDRANQPQHF	TGTGCCAGTAGTATAGGGGACAGGGCAAATCAGCCCCAGCATTTT
TRBV28	TRBJ2-1	NA	once	CASSGGAKSNEQFF	TGTGCCAGCAGTGGCGGGGCAAAGAGCAATGAGCAGTTCTTC
TRBV6-5	TRBJ2-7	TRBD2	NA	CASRRTSGTYEQYF	TGTGCCAGCAGACGGACTAGCGGGACATACGAGCAGTACTTC
TRBV4-2	TRBJ1-3	TRBD1	NA	CASSQDRGTGEFAGNTIYF	TGTGCCAGCAGCCAAGATCGGGGGACAGGGGAATTTGCTGGAAACACCATATATTTT
TRBV13	TRBJ2-5	TRBD2	NA	CASSRGDVAQETQYF	TGTGCCAGCAGCCGGGGGGATGTGGCACAAGAGACCCAGTACTTC
TRBV5-4	TRBJ2-7	TRBD2	NA	CASSLTTSGAYEQYF	TGTGCCAGCAGCCTAACGACTAGCGGTGCCTACGAGCAGTACTTC
TRBV28	TRBJ1-2	NA	NA	CATFSRRVRYGYTF	TGTGCCACCTTTTCTCGACGGGTCAGATATGGCTACACCTTC
TRBV5-6	TRBJ2-7	TRBD2	NA	CASSLDLLAGSYEQYF	TGTGCCAGCAGCTTGGACCTTCTAGCGGGCTCCTACGAGCAGTACTTC
TRBV5-1	TRBJ2-3	TRBD1	NA	CASSFRTGVRSTDTQYF	TGCGCCAGCAGCTTCCGGACAGGGGTTCGGAGCACAGATACGCAGTATTTT
TRBV4-1	TRBJ2-6	TRBD2	NA	CASSRTSGSNSGANVLTF	TGCGCCAGCAGCCGAACTAGCGGGAGTAATTCTGGGGCCAACGTCCTGACTTTC
TRBV9	TRBJ2-2	TRBD2	NA	CASSAPGGTDAGELFF	TGTGCCAGCAGCGCACCCGGGGGGACGGACGCCGGGGAGCTGTTTTTT
TRBV7-8	TRBJ2-3	TRBD2	NA	CASSLWEAGAEDTQYF	TGTGCCAGCAGCCTCTGGGAAGCGGGAGCGGAAGATACGCAGTATTTT
TRBV7-9	TRBJ2-7	TRBD2	NA	CASGRLAGSYEQYF	TGTGCCAGCGGACGACTAGCGGGAAGCTACGAGCAGTACTTC
TRBV2	TRBJ1-1	TRBD1	NA	CASSEGEGAGAAFF	TGTGCCAGCAGTGAAGGAGAGGGGGCAGGGGCGGCTTTCTTT